The rows below give T cell receptor beta chains drawn from one sample of a study of blood T cell repertoires in COVID-19. Produced via immunoSEQ multiplex PCR; TCRdb's table is partial and in-frame only. The data contain tens of thousands of clones, about 76% of them singletons. Input material: peripheral blood. These receptors originate from a human donor in a cohort sampled during active COVID-19. The CDR3 runs from the conserved cysteine through the conserved F or W. The order of the fields is CDR3 length, V gene, D gene, clone size, J gene, CDR3 protein, CDR3 DNA. The D gene is left open where the match is weak. Clone size is not always given. Where it is, it says once, few, many or a class for expanded clones.

CDR3 length: 14; V gene: TRBV19; D gene: TRBD1; clone size: NA; J gene: TRBJ1-5; CDR3 protein: CASSVQGTYQPQHF; CDR3 DNA: TGTGCCAGTAGTGTACAGGGGACCTATCAGCCCCAGCATTTT
CDR3 length: 17; V gene: TRBV5-1; D gene: NA; clone size: once; J gene: TRBJ2-3; CDR3 protein: CASSPGGRETPTDTQYF; CDR3 DNA: TGCGCCAGCAGCCCGGGGGGCAGGGAGACACCCACAGATACGCAGTATTTT
CDR3 length: 17; V gene: TRBV19; D gene: TRBD1; clone size: many; J gene: TRBJ1-5; CDR3 protein: CASSRKGQVNSNQPQHF; CDR3 DNA: TGTGCCAGTAGTAGGAAGGGACAGGTAAATAGCAATCAGCCCCAGCATTTT
CDR3 length: 14; V gene: TRBV29-1; D gene: TRBD1; clone size: once; J gene: TRBJ1-2; CDR3 protein: CSVAEGDRVYGYTF; CDR3 DNA: TGCAGCGTCGCCGAGGGGGACAGAGTCTATGGCTACACCTTC
CDR3 length: 16; V gene: TRBV21-1; D gene: NA; clone size: NA; J gene: TRBJ1-6; CDR3 protein: CASSGGQGSYNSPLHF; CDR3 DNA: TGTGCCAGCAGCGGCGGACAGGGATCCTATAATTCACCCCTCCACTTT
CDR3 length: 16; V gene: TRBV15; D gene: TRBD1; clone size: NA; J gene: TRBJ1-1; CDR3 protein: CAALPGQGLDGTEAFF; CDR3 DNA: TGTGCAGCCCTCCCGGGACAGGGTTTGGATGGCACTGAAGCTTTCTTT
CDR3 length: 13; V gene: TRBV2; D gene: NA; clone size: NA; J gene: TRBJ1-5; CDR3 protein: CASKRDTNQPQHF; CDR3 DNA: TGTGCCAGCAAAAGGGACACCAATCAGCCCCAGCATTTT
CDR3 length: 14; V gene: TRBV5-1; D gene: NA; clone size: NA; J gene: TRBJ2-2; CDR3 protein: CASSSNPPAGELFF; CDR3 DNA: TGCGCCAGCAGCTCCAACCCCCCGGCCGGGGAGCTGTTTTTT
CDR3 length: 12; V gene: TRBV25-1; D gene: NA; clone size: once; J gene: TRBJ2-5; CDR3 protein: CASRTGGETQYF; CDR3 DNA: TGTGCCAGCAGGACTGGGGGGGAGACCCAGTACTTC
CDR3 length: 13; V gene: TRBV2; D gene: NA; clone size: NA; J gene: TRBJ2-1; CDR3 protein: CASTPISRGAPFF; CDR3 DNA: TGTGCCAGCACCCCAATTAGTCGGGGGGCCCCGTTCTTC
CDR3 length: 14; V gene: TRBV19; D gene: TRBD1; clone size: NA; J gene: TRBJ1-4; CDR3 protein: CASSIPGGALKLFF; CDR3 DNA: TGTGCCAGTAGTATCCCAGGGGGCGCCCTAAAACTGTTTTTT
CDR3 length: 15; V gene: TRBV5-1; D gene: NA; clone size: NA; J gene: TRBJ2-2; CDR3 protein: CASSLRLAETGELFF; CDR3 DNA: TGCGCCAGCAGCTTGAGGCTAGCTGAGACCGGGGAGCTGTTTTTT
CDR3 length: 18; V gene: TRBV19; D gene: TRBD2; clone size: NA; J gene: TRBJ2-3; CDR3 protein: CASSLFVNPGLEGDTQYF; CDR3 DNA: TGTGCCAGTAGTTTATTTGTAAACCCGGGACTAGAGGGAGATACGCAGTATTTT
CDR3 length: 14; V gene: TRBV29-1; D gene: TRBD1; clone size: NA; J gene: TRBJ2-2; CDR3 protein: CSVTQGAGTGELFF; CDR3 DNA: TGCAGCGTCACACAGGGGGCCGGCACCGGGGAGCTGTTTTTT
CDR3 length: 13; V gene: TRBV12-5; D gene: NA; clone size: few; J gene: TRBJ2-3; CDR3 protein: CASGWGGTDTQYF; CDR3 DNA: TGTGCTAGTGGTTGGGGGGGCACAGATACGCAGTATTTT
CDR3 length: 18; V gene: TRBV4-1; D gene: TRBD1; clone size: few; J gene: TRBJ1-1; CDR3 protein: CASSQGQILIGTATEAFF; CDR3 DNA: TGCGCCAGCAGCCAAGGGCAAATCCTAATAGGGACAGCCACTGAAGCTTTCTTT
CDR3 length: 17; V gene: TRBV18; D gene: NA; clone size: NA; J gene: TRBJ2-1; CDR3 protein: CASSPPVIRSSYNEQFF; CDR3 DNA: TGTGCCAGCTCACCTCCAGTAATCCGGAGCTCCTACAATGAGCAGTTCTTC
CDR3 length: 17; V gene: TRBV18; D gene: TRBD1; clone size: NA; J gene: TRBJ2-2; CDR3 protein: CASSPSTGATNTGELFF; CDR3 DNA: TGTGCCAGCTCACCCTCCACAGGGGCAACAAACACCGGGGAGCTGTTTTTT
CDR3 length: 15; V gene: TRBV7-9; D gene: NA; clone size: once; J gene: TRBJ2-1; CDR3 protein: CASSASEISYNEQFF; CDR3 DNA: TGTGCCAGCAGTGCCTCCGAGATCTCCTACAATGAGCAGTTCTTC
CDR3 length: 15; V gene: TRBV19; D gene: TRBD1; clone size: NA; J gene: TRBJ2-7; CDR3 protein: CASSTRQGDVYEQYF; CDR3 DNA: TGTGCCAGTAGTACCCGACAGGGTGATGTTTACGAGCAGTACTTC
CDR3 length: 14; V gene: TRBV3-1/TRBV3-2; D gene: NA; clone size: once; J gene: TRBJ2-3; CDR3 protein: CASSRWMEEDTQYF; CDR3 DNA: TGTGCCAGCAGCCGATGGATGGAGGAAGATACGCAGTATTTT
CDR3 length: 15; V gene: TRBV9; D gene: NA; clone size: NA; J gene: TRBJ2-1; CDR3 protein: CASSVGTRVYNEQFF; CDR3 DNA: TGTGCCAGCAGCGTAGGGACAAGGGTCTACAATGAGCAGTTCTTC
CDR3 length: 14; V gene: TRBV9; D gene: NA; clone size: NA; J gene: TRBJ1-4; CDR3 protein: CASSVGAGDEKLFF; CDR3 DNA: TGTGCCAGCAGCGTGGGGGCAGGGGACGAAAAACTGTTTTTT
CDR3 length: 13; V gene: TRBV9; D gene: NA; clone size: once; J gene: TRBJ2-2; CDR3 protein: CASSGTESGELFF; CDR3 DNA: TGTGCCAGCAGCGGAACTGAGAGCGGGGAGCTGTTTTTT
CDR3 length: 13; V gene: TRBV5-1; D gene: NA; clone size: NA; J gene: TRBJ1-1; CDR3 protein: CASSGRQDTEAFF; CDR3 DNA: TGCGCCAGCAGCGGCCGACAGGACACTGAAGCTTTCTTT
CDR3 length: 13; V gene: TRBV6-6; D gene: NA; clone size: NA; J gene: TRBJ1-4; CDR3 protein: CASSSAGREKLFF; CDR3 DNA: TGTGCCAGCAGTTCTGCAGGGCGGGAAAAACTGTTTTTT